This entry lists 13 T cell receptor beta chains sequenced from one sample in a study of CD8+CD57+ T cells in acquired aplastic anemia. Investigators profiled TCR beta VDJ and CDR3 from genomic DNA template. MiXCR was run by TCRdb on the reads, yielding one entry per CDR3 protein. The repertoire holds under 250,000 distinct CDR3 sequences, 34% seen once, with 0.9% to 1.2% in the top ten. The sample comprised sorted CD4+, CD8+, or CD8+CD57+ T cells (not recorded which) from PBMCs. These receptors were taken from a human donor in good health, serving as a control.

This clonotype was seen at least ten times. The chain couples TRBV15 to TRBJ2-7; 12 bases are shared with TRBD1. The germline gives CDR1 LNHNV, CDR2 YYDKDF (reference sequence). This CDR3 has 14 residues. V dropped 0 bases and J dropped 12; count of bases not matched to a gene: 6. The CDR3 DNA follows: TGTGCCACCAGCAGAGATCGAGGGACAGGGGGCTCGTACTTC. This encodes CATSRDRGTGGSYF.

This clonotype was seen repeatedly, ten times or more. The chain combines TRBV10-2 with TRBJ2-1; D call uncertain. V was trimmed by 6 bases and J by 2 bases, leaving 8 bases between them. The CDR3 spans 13 residues. CDR1 is WSHSY, CDR2 SAAADI, per germline. The CDR3 loop reads CASRMGTYNEQFF. DNA of the CDR3: TGCGCCAGCAGGATGGGGACCTACAATGAGCAGTTCTTC.

The chain has TRBV7-9 and TRBJ1-2; TRBD1 matches 8 bases. The V gene end was trimmed by 5 bases and the J gene end by 7 bases; junction bases not matched to a gene: 6. This CDR3 is 13 amino acids long. CDR1 and CDR2 from the germline V gene are SEHNR and FQNEAQ (reference sequence). CDR3 residues: CASSPTGASGYTF. The DNA for the CDR3 is TGTGCCAGCAGCCCGACAGGGGCTTCTGGCTACACCTTC.

This clonotype was found many times. The rearrangement joins TRBV12-3 or TRBV12-4 to TRBJ2-7, with TRBD1 identical over 9 bases. The CDR3 covers 13 residues. Losses at the gene ends were 6 bases for V and 3 bases for J; bases not matched to a gene: 3. In nucleotides, the CDR3 is TGTGCCAGCAGAACGGGACAGGGCTACGAGCAGTACTTC. It translates to CASRTGQGYEQYF.

This clonotype was seen a handful of times. Here the CDR3 DNA reads TGTGCCAGCAGTGAAGTGGGGAATAGCGGGAGACGACGATACGAGCAGTACTTC. Its protein is CASSEVGNSGRRRYEQYF. The V gene is TRBV6-1, the J gene TRBJ2-7, with TRBD2 matching 9 bases. There are 18 residues in the CDR3. The V segment lost 1 base and the J segment 4 bases; nucleotides outside the gene matches: 14. CDR1 is MNHNS, CDR2 SASEGT, per germline.

This chain uses TRBV18 with TRBJ2-5, with D possibly matching TRBD1 (6 bases). Germline V gene data show CDR1 as KGHSH and CDR2 as LQKENI. The CDR3 extends over 15 amino acids. With 2 bases removed from V and 2 bases from J, the gap between germline ends came to 12 bases. CDR3 amino acids: CASSPNTGQQETQYF. Here the CDR3 DNA reads TGTGCCAGCTCACCAAACACAGGGCAACAAGAGACCCAGTACTTC. Full variable domain (missing parts from reference TRBV18 and TRBJ2-5): NAGVMQNPRHLVRRRGQEARLRCSPMKGHSHVYWYRQLPEEGLKFMVYLQKENIIDESGMPKERFSAEFPKEGPSILRIQQVVRGDSAAYFCASSPNTGQQETQYFGPGTRLLVL.

V is TRBV11-1 and J is TRBJ1-6; D gene unclear. V lost 3 bases, J lost 7 bases, and 19 bases lay in between. The CDR3 loop spans 17 amino acids. Germline CDR1 SGHAT, CDR2 FQDESV (reference sequence). CDR3 sequence reads: CASSLSEPGRRNSPLHF. The CDR3 DNA reads TGTGCCAGCAGCTTGAGCGAACCCGGCAGGAGGAATTCACCCCTCCACTTT.

This clonotype came up many times. For the CDR3, the DNA is TGTGCCAGCAGCAGTCAGGGCTTTGAGGGCTACACCTTC. It encodes CASSSQGFEGYTF. The rearrangement links TRBV6-1 to TRBJ1-2; D may be TRBD1 (5 bases). The CDR3 length is 13 residues. The V and J ends lost 6 bases and 8 bases respectively, with 16 bases between them. Germline V CDR1 and CDR2: MNHNS, SASEGT.

This clonotype showed up many times. The chain has TRBV29-1 and TRBJ1-1, with D maybe TRBD1 (6 bases). The CDR3 sequence is 12 residues long. Per germline, CDR1 SQVTM and CDR2 ANQGSEA. Trimming took 7 bases from V and 8 from J, leaving 17 bases between them. CDR3 nucleotides: TGCAGCGGGATGACAGGAAGTAGGGAAGCTTTCTTT. It specifies CSGMTGSREAFF. The full variable domain, completed using reference TRBV29-1 and TRBJ1-1, is SAVISQKPSRDICQRGTSLTIQCQVDSQVTMMFWYRQQPGQSLTLIATANQGSEATYESGFVIDKFPISRPNLTFSTLTVSNMSPEDSSIYLCSGMTGSREAFFGQGTRLTVV.

The chain carries TRBV5-1 and TRBJ2-1, with D possibly TRBD1 on 6 matching bases. V was cut by 2 bases and J by 0 bases, with 9 bases left in between. Germline CDR1 is SGHRS and CDR2 is YFSETQ. The length of the CDR3 is 15 residues. The CDR3 reads CASSFSTGSYNEQFF. The CDR3, as DNA: TGCGCCAGCAGCTTTTCGACAGGCTCCTACAATGAGCAGTTCTTC.

This clonotype was detected only a few times. V gene TRBV3-1 combines with J gene TRBJ1-1, with D possibly matching TRBD1 (5 bases). V was cut by 2 bases and J by 11 bases, with 12 bases left in between. Germline CDR1 LGHDT, CDR2 YNNKEL (reference sequence). The CDR3 has 12 residues. CDR3 sequence: CASSQIPTAAFF. CDR3 bases: TGTGCCAGCAGCCAAATACCGACAGCTGCTTTCTTT.

This clonotype was counted once. The chain has TRBV5-5 and TRBJ2-7; TRBD1 agrees at 9 bases. After removal of 4 bases from V and 5 bases from J, the junction contained 13 bases not matched to a gene. CDR1 is SGHKS and CDR2 is YYEKEE in the germline V gene (reference sequence). The length of the CDR3 is 16 residues. CDR3 residues: CASSATRGTGSHEQYF. CDR3 coding DNA: TGTGCCAGCAGCGCCACCCGCGGGACAGGGTCCCACGAGCAGTACTTC.

Comment on this clonotype: A read error may be the cause here, since a much bigger clone is one base away. The rearrangement joins TRBV5-4 to TRBJ2-7; D gene uncertain. The V end was cut by 2 bases, the J end by 4 bases, with 22 bases between. Germline V CDR1 and CDR2: SGHNT, YYREEE (reference sequence). The CDR3 sequence is 17 residues long. Here the CDR3 reads CASSLSRFPARNYEQYF. Here the CDR3 DNA reads TGTGCCAGCAGCTTAAGTAGGTTCCCCGCCCGGAATTACGAGCAGTACTTC.